Presented here are 22 T cell receptor beta chains from one specimen sequenced in a study of T cell clones after liver transplantation. Assay used: immunoSEQ multiplex PCR; TCRdb lists only in-frame clones, some missing. The repertoire holds tens of thousands of clones, with more than 90% as singletons. Sample: CD4+ T cells from blood, taken before liver transplant. These receptors all come from a human donor who received a liver transplant.

V is TRBV11-2 and J is TRBJ2-3, with TRBD2 as a possible D gene (5 bases). CDR1 is SGHAT and CDR2 is FQNNGV in the germline V gene. The CDR3 is made up of 13 amino acids. V lost 2 bases to trimming and J lost 5 bases, with 8 bases between them. The CDR3 is CASSLRGGDTQYF. CDR3 DNA sequence: TGTGCCAGCAGCTTACGGGGTGGAGATACGCAGTATTTT.

The V gene is TRBV18, the J gene TRBJ1-1, with a weak D call TRBD1 (6 bases). Germline V gene lookup returns CDR1 KGHSH and CDR2 LQKENI. V lost 4 bases to trimming and J lost 0 bases, with 9 bases between them. The CDR3 has 14 amino acids. The CDR3 sequence is CASSRRGLNTEAFF. As DNA, the CDR3 is TGTGCCAGCTCACGCAGGGGTTTGAACACTGAAGCTTTCTTT.

V gene TRBV5-4 combines with J gene TRBJ2-3, with D possibly TRBD2 on 5 matching bases. Germline V lookup: CDR1 SGHNT, CDR2 YYREEE (reference sequence). Trimming pared 4 bases from V and 0 bases from J, leaving 9 bases between. The CDR3 totals 14 residues. This chain's CDR3 is CASSGLASTDTQYF. In DNA, the CDR3 is TGTGCCAGCAGCGGACTTGCTAGCACAGATACGCAGTATTTT. Complete variable domain (other parts from reference TRBV5-4 and TRBJ2-3): ETGVTQSPTHLIKTRGQQVTLRCSSQSGHNTVSWYQQALGQGPQFIFQYYREEENGRGNFPPRFSGLQFPNYSSELNVNALELDDSALYLCASSGLASTDTQYFGPGTRLTVL.

In regard to this clone: Other DNA sequences in the sample encode the same CDR3. The V and J genes are TRBV2 and TRBJ2-5; D not certain. V gave up 3 bases and J gave up 4 bases, with 9 bases separating them. This CDR3 has 13 amino acids. CDR1 SNHLY and CDR2 FYNNEI come from the germline V gene. As DNA, the CDR3 is TGTGCCAGCAGTGATGTGCTAGGAGAGACCCAGTACTTC. Translated, it gives CASSDVLGETQYF.

This CDR3 is CASSVLETGGGELFF. CDR3 DNA sequence: TGTGCCAGCAGCGTCCTGGAGACTGGGGGCGGGGAGCTGTTTTTT. The rearrangement links TRBV9 to TRBJ2-2; the D gene could be TRBD1 or TRBD2 (5 bases each). Germline values: CDR1 SGDLS, CDR2 YYNGEE. The V end lost 2 bases, the J end lost 7 bases, and 15 bases lay between the germline ends. The CDR3 has 15 amino acids.

The CDR3 loop is CASSQDPQGGLDEQYF. In DNA, the CDR3 is TGCGCCAGCAGCCAAGACCCACAGGGGGGTTTGGACGAGCAGTACTTC. The genes are TRBV4-3 and TRBJ2-7; 8 nucleotides line up with TRBD1. This CDR3 region has 16 residues. Looked up from germline, CDR1 is LGHNA and CDR2 is YSLEER. J was trimmed by 5 bases and V by 0 bases; bases with no gene match: 9.

The chain employs TRBV19 and TRBJ2-7; TRBD1 agrees at 7 bases. In germline, CDR1 is LNHDA, CDR2 SQIVND (reference sequence). The CDR3 sequence is 16 residues long. V shed 8 bases and J 5 bases; nucleotides not matched to a gene: 18. CDR3 nucleotides: TGTGCCAGTTCACGGCAGGGTGCAGGGGGAGAGAACGAGCAGTACTTC. It yields the protein CASSRQGAGGENEQYF. The full variable domain, its missing parts supplied by reference TRBV19 and TRBJ2-7, is DGGITQSPKYLFRKEGQNVTLSCEQNLNHDAMYWYRQDPGQGLRLIYYSQIVNDFQKGDIAEGYSVSREKKESFPLTVTSAQKNPTAFYLCASSRQGAGGENEQYFGPGTRLTVT.

The chain couples TRBV6-1 to TRBJ1-2; TRBD1 matches at 7 bases. Germline trimming cut 4 bases from V and 0 bases from J; bases unmatched to any gene: 5. Germline lookup yields CDR1 MNHNS and CDR2 SASEGT. CDR3 length: 15 amino acids. CDR3 sequence: CASSARDSPNYGYTF. Here the CDR3 DNA reads TGTGCCAGCAGTGCCCGGGACAGCCCTAACTATGGCTACACCTTC.

This clone was counted a few times. The V gene is TRBV11-3, the J gene TRBJ2-1; tentatively, D is TRBD2 (5 bases). V gave up 7 bases and J gave up 5 bases, with 9 bases separating them. The CDR3 contains 12 residues. Per germline, CDR1 SGHNT and CDR2 YENEEA. For the CDR3, the DNA is TGTGCCAGCATGGGGAGAAACAATGAGCAGTTCTTC. This codes for CASMGRNNEQFF.

The J gene is TRBJ1-4, the V gene TRBV10-3; D perhaps matches TRBD1 (5 bases). The CDR3 extends over 13 amino acids. V lost 6 bases, J lost 4 bases, and 9 bases lay in between. Germline lookup yields CDR1 ENHRY and CDR2 SYGVKD. The CDR3 DNA follows: TGTGCCATCAGCAGGGATCTTAATGAAAAACTGTTTTTT. It yields the protein CAISRDLNEKLFF.

The V gene is TRBV14, the J gene TRBJ2-2; possible D gene TRBD1, 5 bases. The ends were cut back, 5 bases at V and 5 bases at J, with 15 bases in the middle. The V gene's germline CDR1 is SGHDN and CDR2 FVKESK. CDR3 length equals 15 residues. The CDR3 coding sequence is TGTGCCAGCAGCGCAGGGAAAGGGGCGACCGGGGAGCTGTTTTTT. This gives the protein CASSAGKGATGELFF.

This clone has just one count. The genes are TRBV11-3 and TRBJ2-5; D call uncertain. The CDR3 totals 13 residues. The V gene lost 2 bases and the J gene lost 4 bases, with 8 bases spanning the gap. The germline V gene encodes CDR1 SGHNT and CDR2 YENEEA. CDR3 sequence: CASSLSSGETQYF. The CDR3 nucleotides read TGTGCCAGCAGCTTAAGCTCCGGAGAGACCCAGTACTTC.

The chain is built from TRBV27 and TRBJ2-3, with TRBD2 matching 13 bases. Germline V CDR1 and CDR2: MNHEY, SMNVEV (reference sequence). The V segment lost 2 bases and the J segment 3 bases; nucleotides outside the gene matches: 5. This CDR3 contains 17 residues. CDR3 DNA: TGTGCCAGCAGTTTACGCGCACTAGCGGGAGGGACAGATACGCAGTATTTT. Protein: CASSLRALAGGTDTQYF.

The chain is built from TRBV5-1 and TRBJ2-3; either TRBD1 or TRBD2 may supply D (5 bases each). The V and J ends lost 4 bases and 2 bases respectively, with 17 bases between them. CDR1 and CDR2 (germline): SGHRS, YFSETQ. This CDR3 region has 16 residues. The CDR3 DNA sequence: TGCGCCAGCAGCCCCGCTCCCGGGACCGCCACAGATACGCAGTATTTT. It translates to CASSPAPGTATDTQYF.

V usage is TRBV29-1 and J usage is TRBJ2-3, with 8 bases aligning to TRBD2. Germline assignment: CDR1 SQVTM and CDR2 ANQGSEA. With V trimmed by 3 bases and J by 0 bases, 2 bases remained unmatched. There are 14 residues in the CDR3. The CDR3 spells CSVEAGGSTDTQYF. The CDR3 coding sequence is TGCAGCGTTGAGGCGGGAGGAAGCACAGATACGCAGTATTTT.

The chain has TRBV12-5 and TRBJ2-2; D possibly matches TRBD1 or TRBD2 (6 bases each). The CDR3 contains 12 residues. The germline gives CDR1 LGHNT, CDR2 FRNRAP. V lost 5 bases to trimming and J lost 7 bases, with 8 bases between them. The CDR3: CASGRGLGELFF. The CDR3 nucleotides read TGTGCTAGTGGTCGGGGGCTCGGGGAGCTGTTTTTT.

The chain joins TRBV5-1 to TRBJ2-1; D perhaps matches TRBD1 (5 bases). CDR1 is SGHRS, CDR2 YFSETQ, per germline. Trimming took 4 bases from V and 4 from J, leaving 12 bases between them. CDR3 length equals 14 residues. The CDR3 spells CASSLGQEYNEQFF. The CDR3 bases are TGCGCCAGCAGCCTGGGGCAGGAGTACAATGAGCAGTTCTTC.

The V call is TRBV2, the J call TRBJ2-2; D is unclear. V dropped 4 bases and J dropped 4 bases, with 16 bases sitting between them. Germline V gene sequence: CDR1 SNHLY, CDR2 FYNNEI. This CDR3 comprises 16 residues. The CDR3 nucleotides are TGTGCCAGCAGTGTAGTTAAGCAGTTAGTCACCGGGGAGCTGTTTTTT. This gives the protein CASSVVKQLVTGELFF.

The chain joins TRBV6-1 to TRBJ1-2; TRBD1 aligns across 7 bases. The CDR3 runs 13 residues. Unmatched junction bases numbered 5, after V lost 2 bases and J lost 8 bases. Germline-derived CDR1 and CDR2 are MNHNS and SASEGT. The CDR3 loop is CASSEPDRSGYTF. CDR3 DNA: TGTGCCAGCAGTGAACCGGACAGGTCGGGCTACACCTTC.

This rearrangement joins TRBV7-6 to TRBJ2-1; 7 bases are a match to TRBD2. V dropped 5 bases and J dropped 0; count of bases not matched to a gene: 7. CDR3 length: 16 amino acids. Looked up from germline, CDR1 is SGHVS and CDR2 is FNYEAQ. The CDR3 reads CASSPASGSSYNEQFF. For the CDR3, the DNA is TGTGCCAGCAGCCCGGCTAGCGGTAGCTCCTACAATGAGCAGTTCTTC.

The chain links TRBV28 to TRBJ1-1; no clear D. The CDR3 is made up of 13 amino acids. Per the germline V gene, CDR1 is MDHEN and CDR2 is SYDVKM. Trimming left V 1 base short and J 5 bases short, with 8 bases between. The CDR3, as DNA: TGTGCCAGCAGTTTATCGACCTTGACTGAAGCTTTCTTT. It is translated as CASSLSTLTEAFF. The full variable domain, in which reference TRBV28 and TRBJ1-1 provide the parts outside the CDR3, is DVKVTQSSRYLVKRTGEKVFLECVQDMDHENMFWYRQDPGLGLRLIYFSYDVKMKEKGDIPEGYSVSREKKERFSLILESASTNQTSMYLCASSLSTLTEAFFGQGTRLTVV.

The J gene is TRBJ2-3, the V gene TRBV21-1; no DNA check was done on the table's D call, TRBD2. TRBV21-1 is a listed pseudogene. The CDR3 has 19 amino acids. The CDR3 DNA reads TGTGCCAGCAGCAAAGAGGGACTAGCGGGAGGCCCTACGACAGATACGCAGTATTTT. The encoded protein is CASSKEGLAGGPTTDTQYF.